This T cell receptor beta chain came from a study of metastatic and nonmetastatic thyroid tumors. Study background: Patients with malignant and benign thyroid disease provided blood and tumor or nodule tissue, whose repertoires were compared. Study observations and caveats: Significantly higher TCR beta diversity was reportedly seen in malignant thyroid tumors than benign nodules, in blood and tumor.

All patients reached thyroid surgery having received no treatment beforehand. Original processing notes: Using the CDR3 differences seen across clinicopathological groups, the authors built a distant-metastasis classifier for papillary thyroid cancer, which was meant to discriminate distant-metastatic patients. TCRdb reanalyzed the PCR reads with MiXCR. The V and J calls were not made by the authors but by TCRdb's processing. The sample contains about 38,000 clones, around 43% of which appear only once. Regarding this clone: What it binds is not known.

In germline, CDR1 is SGHRS, CDR2 YFSETQ. CDR3 size: 16 residues. V lost 3 bases, J lost 1 base, and 9 bases stayed unmatched. Sequenced: tumor tissue. The clonotype comes from a male donor with papillary thyroid cancer or a benign thyroid nodule (not recorded which). Some clones in this sample may be carry-over from other donors' samples. The rearrangement joins TRBV5-1 to TRBJ2-7, with 8 bases that match TRBD1. The CDR3 sequence: CASSYCPDRGSYEQYF. CDR3 sequence (DNA): TGCGCCAGCAGCTACTGCCCCGACAGGGGATCCTACGAGCAGTACTTC.